This is a list of T cell receptor beta chains from one sample in a study of T-cell reconstitution after alpha-beta-depleted transplantation in children. Each CDR3 protein gets one entry after TCRdb re-called the PCR reads with MiXCR. This sample has fewer than 500,000 distinct CDR3 sequences, with around two fifths found just once. The starting material was PBMCs, obtained before TCRalphabeta/CD19-depleted stem cell transplant. These TCRs come from a girl aged 2 to 10 with aplastic anemia, due to receive a stem cell transplant. Each CDR3 is given with its conserved first and last residue. A D gene is named only where the DNA matches it firmly. The listing skips clone size in some rows; elsewhere it reads once, few, many or a size class.

CDR3nt: TGCAGTGCTAGAGAGGCCAGGGGTAGCGCTGAAGCTTTCTTT
CDR3aa: CSAREARGSAEAFF
j_gene: TRBJ1-1
abundance: few
v_gene: TRBV20-1
d_gene: -

CDR3nt: TGTGCCAGCAGCCCCCAGCGGAACTATGGCTACACCTTC
CDR3aa: CASSPQRNYGYTF
j_gene: TRBJ1-2
abundance: many
v_gene: TRBV7-2
d_gene: -

CDR3nt: TGCACCAGCAGCCGGCCAGCGGACCCAACCTACGAGCAGTACTTC
CDR3aa: CTSSRPADPTYEQYF
j_gene: TRBJ2-7
abundance: few
v_gene: TRBV1
d_gene: -

CDR3nt: TGTGCCAGCAGTTTTCTTGGCAGCCGCACAGATACGCAGTATTTT
CDR3aa: CASSFLGSRTDTQYF
j_gene: TRBJ2-3
abundance: -
v_gene: TRBV12-3/TRBV12-4
d_gene: -

CDR3nt: TGTGCCAGCATCCCGGGGGGGGGAGATACGCAGTATTTT
CDR3aa: CASIPGGGDTQYF
j_gene: TRBJ2-3
abundance: -
v_gene: TRBV6-1
d_gene: TRBD2

CDR3nt: TGTGCCAGCAGCTTGGACGGAACTAGCACAGATACGCAGTATTTT
CDR3aa: CASSLDGTSTDTQYF
j_gene: TRBJ2-3
abundance: few
v_gene: TRBV5-5
d_gene: -

CDR3nt: TGCGCCAGCAGCTTTCGGCAGGGGAATGAAAAACTGTTTTTT
CDR3aa: CASSFRQGNEKLFF
j_gene: TRBJ1-4
abundance: many
v_gene: TRBV5-1
d_gene: -

CDR3nt: TGTGCCAGCAGCATCGGGACTAGCGAATCCTACGAGCAGTACTTC
CDR3aa: CASSIGTSESYEQYF
j_gene: TRBJ2-7
abundance: -
v_gene: TRBV7-2
d_gene: TRBD2

CDR3nt: TGCAGTGCTAGTCGGCTTCACACGCAGTACTTC
CDR3aa: CSASRLHTQYF
j_gene: TRBJ2-7
abundance: -
v_gene: TRBV20-1
d_gene: -

CDR3nt: TGTGCCTGGAGTGGGAATAGCGGGGGCCTTAGCTCCTACAATGAGCAGTTCTTC
CDR3aa: CAWSGNSGGLSSYNEQFF
j_gene: TRBJ2-1
abundance: few
v_gene: TRBV30
d_gene: TRBD2

CDR3nt: TGCAGTGCTAGGGCGGGAGATGCGATCGGGGAGCTGTTTTTT
CDR3aa: CSARAGDAIGELFF
j_gene: TRBJ2-2
abundance: -
v_gene: TRBV20-1
d_gene: TRBD2

CDR3nt: TGTGCCAGCTCCGGGGGTATGAACACTGAAGCTTTCTTT
CDR3aa: CASSGGMNTEAFF
j_gene: TRBJ1-1
abundance: few
v_gene: TRBV18
d_gene: -

CDR3nt: TGTGCCAGCAGTGAGGGGCAGGCTTTGGCTTTCTTT
CDR3aa: CASSEGQALAFF
j_gene: TRBJ1-1
abundance: -
v_gene: TRBV25-1
d_gene: -

CDR3nt: TGTACCAGCGGCAGGGCACTAGCGGGTGAACTGAGCACAGATACGCAGTATTTT
CDR3aa: CTSGRALAGELSTDTQYF
j_gene: TRBJ2-3
abundance: -
v_gene: TRBV12-3/TRBV12-4
d_gene: TRBD2

CDR3nt: TGCGCCAGCAGCCCAGGGGGAGCGGGAGGCGGTGAGGAGTACTTC
CDR3aa: CASSPGGAGGGEEYF
j_gene: TRBJ2-5
abundance: many
v_gene: TRBV4-1
d_gene: TRBD2

CDR3nt: TGTGCCACCTTCTCACACAGGGGGAGGAACTATGGCTACACCTTC
CDR3aa: CATFSHRGRNYGYTF
j_gene: TRBJ1-2
abundance: few
v_gene: TRBV28
d_gene: TRBD1

CDR3nt: TGCAGTGCTAGAGGCTCTAGCGGGCTAAAGACCCAGTACTTC
CDR3aa: CSARGSSGLKTQYF
j_gene: TRBJ2-5
abundance: once
v_gene: TRBV20-1
d_gene: TRBD2

CDR3nt: TGTGCCAGCAGCCAAGGGACTAGCGGGAGATCAAGTGGGGCCAACGTCCTGACTTTC
CDR3aa: CASSQGTSGRSSGANVLTF
j_gene: TRBJ2-6
abundance: -
v_gene: TRBV4-2
d_gene: TRBD2

CDR3nt: TGCAGTGCTAGACAACCTAGCGGCCTGGGAGATACGCAGTATTTT
CDR3aa: CSARQPSGLGDTQYF
j_gene: TRBJ2-3
abundance: few
v_gene: TRBV20-1
d_gene: TRBD2

CDR3nt: TGCAGCGTTGATACTGGAGTTTATATGAACACTGAAGCTTTCTTT
CDR3aa: CSVDTGVYMNTEAFF
j_gene: TRBJ1-1
abundance: many
v_gene: TRBV29-1
d_gene: -

CDR3nt: TGTGCCAGCAGCACCAAAACGGGGGGGGTGACAGATACGCAGTATTTT
CDR3aa: CASSTKTGGVTDTQYF
j_gene: TRBJ2-3
abundance: -
v_gene: TRBV7-8
d_gene: TRBD2

CDR3nt: TGCAGCGTAGTCGGACAGGTGATTTATACTGAAGCTTTCTTT
CDR3aa: CSVVGQVIYTEAFF
j_gene: TRBJ1-1
abundance: few
v_gene: TRBV29-1
d_gene: TRBD1

CDR3nt: TGTGCCAGCAGGGTGGGACAGGGAAACAATGAGCAGTTCTTC
CDR3aa: CASRVGQGNNEQFF
j_gene: TRBJ2-1
abundance: -
v_gene: TRBV2
d_gene: TRBD1

CDR3nt: TGTGCCAGCAGCTTGGGGCTGGGGACACCGAACTCCTACGAGCAGTACTTC
CDR3aa: CASSLGLGTPNSYEQYF
j_gene: TRBJ2-7
abundance: -
v_gene: TRBV5-6
d_gene: -

CDR3nt: TGTGCCAGCAGTGAATCCGTCGGAGAGACCCAGTACTTC
CDR3aa: CASSESVGETQYF
j_gene: TRBJ2-5
abundance: once
v_gene: TRBV6-4
d_gene: -

CDR3nt: TGTGCCAGCAGTGGAGGTACCCGGGGGTTCTTC
CDR3aa: CASSGGTRGFF
j_gene: TRBJ2-1
abundance: few
v_gene: TRBV6-1
d_gene: -

CDR3nt: TGCAGTGCCAATGCGCGGGCAACTAATGAAAAACTGTTTTTT
CDR3aa: CSANARATNEKLFF
j_gene: TRBJ1-4
abundance: many
v_gene: TRBV20-1
d_gene: -

CDR3nt: TGCGCCAGCAGCCTAAGGATGAGCAGGGGAGACTCTGGAAACACCATATATTTT
CDR3aa: CASSLRMSRGDSGNTIYF
j_gene: TRBJ1-3
abundance: few
v_gene: TRBV4-1
d_gene: -

CDR3nt: TGTGCCAGCAGCCCGGGACTAGCGGGAGTCCGGGAGCTGTTTTTT
CDR3aa: CASSPGLAGVRELFF
j_gene: TRBJ2-2
abundance: -
v_gene: TRBV7-2
d_gene: TRBD2

CDR3nt: TGTGCCTGGATCCCGCGGGGGGATGAGCAGTTCTTC
CDR3aa: CAWIPRGDEQFF
j_gene: TRBJ2-1
abundance: many
v_gene: TRBV30
d_gene: TRBD2

CDR3nt: TGTGCCAGCAGCCAAGAGACAGGGGGCGCCGGCTACACCTTC
CDR3aa: CASSQETGGAGYTF
j_gene: TRBJ1-2
abundance: few
v_gene: TRBV3-1
d_gene: TRBD1

CDR3nt: TGTGCCAGCAGCCAAGGTGGAGGGACCACCTACCGTACGCAGTATTTT
CDR3aa: CASSQGGGTTYRTQYF
j_gene: TRBJ2-3
abundance: few
v_gene: TRBV3-1
d_gene: -

CDR3nt: TGTGCCAGCAATAAGAACCTGGGGAGTCGGACTGAAGCTTTCTTT
CDR3aa: CASNKNLGSRTEAFF
j_gene: TRBJ1-1
abundance: many
v_gene: TRBV7-2
d_gene: -

CDR3nt: TGTGCCAGCAGTTTAGGGGCCACCGCCTATGGCTACACCTTC
CDR3aa: CASSLGATAYGYTF
j_gene: TRBJ1-2
abundance: -
v_gene: TRBV12-3/TRBV12-4
d_gene: -

CDR3nt: TGTGCCAGCAGCTTAGGGCTCCAGGGGGCAAGCTCTGGAAACACCATATATTTT
CDR3aa: CASSLGLQGASSGNTIYF
j_gene: TRBJ1-3
abundance: few
v_gene: TRBV7-2
d_gene: TRBD1

CDR3nt: TGTGCCAGCAGACATCAAGTACGGGCGGGAGGATCAGATACGCAGTATTTT
CDR3aa: CASRHQVRAGGSDTQYF
j_gene: TRBJ2-3
abundance: -
v_gene: TRBV3-1
d_gene: TRBD2

CDR3nt: TGTGCCAGCAGCTTGAAGAGCGGGAGAGGGTCAGATACGCAGTATTTT
CDR3aa: CASSLKSGRGSDTQYF
j_gene: TRBJ2-3
abundance: -
v_gene: TRBV5-4
d_gene: TRBD2

CDR3nt: TGCAGTGCCGGACAGGGGTCCCCAAATCAGCCCCAGCATTTT
CDR3aa: CSAGQGSPNQPQHF
j_gene: TRBJ1-5
abundance: -
v_gene: TRBV20-1
d_gene: TRBD1

CDR3nt: TGTGCCAGCAGCCAGATGACAGGGGAAGAGACCCAGTACTTC
CDR3aa: CASSQMTGEETQYF
j_gene: TRBJ2-5
abundance: few
v_gene: TRBV3-1
d_gene: TRBD1

CDR3nt: TGTGCCAGCAGCTCCTTAGGTGGACAGGGCCATGGCTACACCTTC
CDR3aa: CASSSLGGQGHGYTF
j_gene: TRBJ1-2
abundance: -
v_gene: TRBV5-4
d_gene: TRBD1

CDR3nt: TGTGCCAGCAGTTTAGACAGGGGGAGGTCACCCCTCCACTTT
CDR3aa: CASSLDRGRSPLHF
j_gene: TRBJ1-6
abundance: many
v_gene: TRBV28
d_gene: TRBD1

CDR3nt: TGTGCCAGCAGTTTAGGGCGGCAGGGTGGCGTCGGCTACACCTTC
CDR3aa: CASSLGRQGGVGYTF
j_gene: TRBJ1-2
abundance: many
v_gene: TRBV12-3/TRBV12-4
d_gene: -

CDR3nt: TGCGCCAGCAGCTTACTTCCTGCCGGCTCTGGAAACACCATATATTTT
CDR3aa: CASSLLPAGSGNTIYF
j_gene: TRBJ1-3
abundance: many
v_gene: TRBV5-1
d_gene: -

CDR3nt: TGCGCCAGCAGCCCGGACAGTCTTGATACGCAGTATTTT
CDR3aa: CASSPDSLDTQYF
j_gene: TRBJ2-3
abundance: -
v_gene: TRBV5-1
d_gene: -

CDR3nt: TGTGCCAGCAGTCCGGGTTATTACAATGAGCAGTTCTTC
CDR3aa: CASSPGYYNEQFF
j_gene: TRBJ2-1
abundance: few
v_gene: TRBV27
d_gene: -